This TCR beta chain was identified during a study of T cells in Graves' hyperthyroidism and ophthalmopathy. Study background: Pretreatment peripheral blood was obtained at initial diagnosis.

Those patients with uncontrolled infection, other autoimmune disease, pregnancy or lactation were excluded. The CDR3 sequence is 20 residues long. V shed 6 bases, J shed 1 base, and the junction held 19 bases outside the gene matches. Germline V gene lookup returns CDR1 MNHEY and CDR2 SVGEGT. Concerning this clonotype: No antigen is known for it.

Study-level points and caveats: Before onset, ophthalmopathy was predicted by the model a median roughly 6.8 months earlier. Most expanded thyroid clonotypes above 0.001 recurred in blood.

Regions amplified from RNA transcripts were the TCR beta CDR3 regions. With the HTBI primer set, the TCR CDR3 went through a first round of RT-PCR. TCRdb reprocessed the multiplex PCR reads with MiXCR, giving one entry per CDR3 protein. The table shows hundreds of thousands of distinct CDR3 sequences, with around a fifth occurring only once. The sample consisted of blood. The origin of this receptor is a woman aged 70-85 years with Graves' ophthalmopathy. The chain recombines TRBV6-2 or TRBV6-3 with TRBJ1-1, with TRBD1 matching 11 bases. The CDR3, as DNA: TGTGCCAGCAGAGGAAGGGACAGGGGGAATTGGACGGGATGGAACACTGAAGCTTTCTTT. This gives the protein CASRGRDRGNWTGWNTEAFF.